Here is one T cell receptor beta chain with its context. The antigen it recognizes is unknown. Nothing much larger sits one base from this clone, and base qualities are not available. The data are from a study of T cells in Graves' hyperthyroidism and ophthalmopathy (dated by TCRdb to 2018 to 2020). Background on the whole study: Peripheral blood samples were taken at initial diagnosis, before any treatment was given. TCR V-J signatures able to tell the groups apart were searched for in a discovery cohort of 95 to 100 patients, of whom more than 40 had Graves' ophthalmopathy and 55 to 65 had stable Graves' hyperthyroidism. Prospective prediction of ophthalmopathy was tested in an independent validation cohort consisting of some 19 hyperthyroidism patients and some 16 patients who later progressed to ophthalmopathy. The 90 to 100 discovery patients were randomly split 7:3 into training and test sets. The study also compared thyroid tissue and blood T-cell repertoires from about six Graves' hyperthyroidism patients. After blood sampling, hyperthyroidism patients were treated with methimazole at a starting dose of 30 mg daily, and ophthalmopathy patients were treated with high-dose intravenous methylprednisolone. The paper reports TCR Vbeta CDR3 sequencing of approximately 140 peripheral blood samples: around 45 ophthalmopathy, under 80 hyperthyroidism and about 17 progressor patients.

The hyperthyroidism patients were between 18 and 65 years old and newly diagnosed, with a disease duration of less than 2 months. Any patient with an uncontrolled infection, another autoimmune disease, pregnancy or lactation was excluded. Diagnoses were based on clinical symptoms, serum thyroxine and TRAb, thyroid ultrasound and orbital computed tomography. For progressor patients, blood was drawn at the first diagnosis of hyperthyroidism, before any ophthalmopathy symptoms had appeared. PBMCs were isolated from about 10 ml of fresh peripheral blood by Ficoll-Paque density gradient centrifugation. Progressor patients were defined as those initially diagnosed with Graves' hyperthyroidism in whom ophthalmopathy developed during follow-up. Total RNA was extracted with Trizol reagent, and quality was checked on an Agilent 2100 Bioanalyzer. The TCR beta CDR3 regions were amplified from RNA transcripts. The TCR CDR3 was subjected to a first round of RT-PCR using the HTBI primer set and the Qiagen OneStep RT-PCR kit. A second multiplex PCR round built the libraries, followed by size selection and purification. Libraries were sequenced paired-end with 100 bp reads on an Illumina HiSeq2000. Concerning the study's data processing: SOAPnuke was used to process the raw data, throwing out any read that contained adapters or uncalled bases, had a mean Phred below 15, or lacked an exact constant-primer or identifier match. High-quality paired reads were merged using COPE v1.2.5, and each unique nucleotide sequence was defined as a clonotype. MiTCR v1.1 was used to align the clonotypes against IMGT TRBV, TRBD and TRBJ reference segments. Analysis was restricted to V-J combinations with a frequency above 0.0001, which covered about 99% of repertoires. The TCS score was defined as F50 (clonal expansion) divided by E x V (chaos), with BLOSUM62-based TCRdist calculated between CDR3 peptides within each V-J. Welch's t-statistics and random forest reduced 450 to 600 V-J features to fewer than 15, which were used in a naive Bayes classifier (R e1071). The public reads were reprocessed in TCRdb via fastp at Q25 and MiXCR, keeping in-frame beta chains. Each entry merges the rows of one CDR3 protein and shows their most common DNA and genes. For this entry, the V and J calls and clone size follow TCRdb and not the study's own pipeline. For this sample there are some 600,000 distinct CDR3 sequences; about 15% appear just once. The ten largest clones capture approximately 5.7% of the sample.

The full study reports these points: Ophthalmopathy was separated from stable hyperthyroidism by a 13 V-J signature model, with approximately 86% sensitivity and around 81% specificity obtained in cross-validation and 80%/75% obtained in testing. Blood samples also contained most of the expanded thyroid clonotypes (frequency above 0.001), which suggests that blood repertoires may reflect thyroid immune responses. No statistical method was used to fix the sample size in advance, and group allocation was not hidden from the investigators. In validation, progression to ophthalmopathy was predicted by the model with 65% to 71% sensitivity and about 72% specificity, a median of around 6.5 months before onset.

The junction shows trimming of 2 bases on V and 1 base on J, plus 8 bases between the germline ends. The CDR3 goes from the cysteine to the phenylalanine over 14 residues. The only DNA kept is the CDR3, 42 bases in frame from the first base. CDR1 MGHRA and CDR2 YSYEKL were looked up in the germline V gene. The source material was blood. The source of this sequence is a young woman with Graves' hyperthyroidism that later progressed to Graves' ophthalmopathy. Recombination linked TRBV4-1 to TRBJ2-5, with the D gene call left open. The bases are TGCGCCAGCAGCCAATCTCCCAGCCAAGAGACCCAGTACTTC. Its protein is CASSQSPSQETQYF.